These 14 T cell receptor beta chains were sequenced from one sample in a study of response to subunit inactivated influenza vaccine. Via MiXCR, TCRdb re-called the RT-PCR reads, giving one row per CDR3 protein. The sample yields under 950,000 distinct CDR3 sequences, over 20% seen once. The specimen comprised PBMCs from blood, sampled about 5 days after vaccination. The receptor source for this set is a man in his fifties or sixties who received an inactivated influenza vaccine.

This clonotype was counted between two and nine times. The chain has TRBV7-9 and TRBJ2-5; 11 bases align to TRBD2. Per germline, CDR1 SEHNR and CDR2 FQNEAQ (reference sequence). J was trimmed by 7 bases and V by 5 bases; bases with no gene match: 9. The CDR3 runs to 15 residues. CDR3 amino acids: CASSQQLAGGGTQYF. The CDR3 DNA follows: TGTGCCAGCAGCCAGCAGCTAGCGGGAGGAGGGACCCAGTACTTC.

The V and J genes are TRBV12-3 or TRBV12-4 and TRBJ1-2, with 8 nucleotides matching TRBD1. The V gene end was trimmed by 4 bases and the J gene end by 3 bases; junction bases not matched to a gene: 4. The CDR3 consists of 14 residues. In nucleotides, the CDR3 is TGTGCCAGCAGTTATTTGACAGGGGACTATGGCTACACCTTC. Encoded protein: CASSYLTGDYGYTF.

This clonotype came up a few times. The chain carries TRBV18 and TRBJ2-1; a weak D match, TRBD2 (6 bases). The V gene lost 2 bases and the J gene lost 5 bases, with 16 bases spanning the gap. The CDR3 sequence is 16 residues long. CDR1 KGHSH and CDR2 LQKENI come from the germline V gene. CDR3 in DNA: TGTGCCAGCTCACCATGGGCGGGGAGAGAGAACAATGAGCAGTTCTTC. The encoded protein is CASSPWAGRENNEQFF.

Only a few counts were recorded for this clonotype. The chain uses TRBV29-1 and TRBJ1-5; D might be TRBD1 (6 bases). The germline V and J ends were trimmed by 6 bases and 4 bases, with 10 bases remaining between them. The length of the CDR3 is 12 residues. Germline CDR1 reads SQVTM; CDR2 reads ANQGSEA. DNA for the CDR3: TGCAGCGTCGGGACAAGGAATCAGCCCCAGCATTTT. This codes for CSVGTRNQPQHF.

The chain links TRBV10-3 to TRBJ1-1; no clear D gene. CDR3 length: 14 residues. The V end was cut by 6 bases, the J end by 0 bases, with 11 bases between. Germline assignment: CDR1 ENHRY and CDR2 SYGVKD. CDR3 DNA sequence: TGTGCCATCAGGAGTGGGGTTATGAACACTGAAGCTTTCTTT. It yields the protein CAIRSGVMNTEAFF.

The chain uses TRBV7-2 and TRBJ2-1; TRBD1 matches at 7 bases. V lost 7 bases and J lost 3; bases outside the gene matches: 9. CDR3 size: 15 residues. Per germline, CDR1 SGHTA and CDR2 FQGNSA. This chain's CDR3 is CASTLRGLNYNEQFF. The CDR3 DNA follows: TGTGCCAGCACCCTAAGGGGGCTAAACTACAATGAGCAGTTCTTC. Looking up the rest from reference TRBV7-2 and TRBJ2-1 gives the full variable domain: GAGVSQSPSNKVTEKGKDVELRCDPISGHTALYWYRQSLGQGLEFLIYFQGNSAPDKSGLPSDRFSAERTGGSVSTLTIQRTQQEDSAVYLCASTLRGLNYNEQFFGPGTRLTVL.

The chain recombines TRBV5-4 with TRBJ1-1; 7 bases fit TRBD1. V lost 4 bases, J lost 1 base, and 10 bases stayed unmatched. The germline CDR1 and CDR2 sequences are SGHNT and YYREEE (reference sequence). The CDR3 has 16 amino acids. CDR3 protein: CASSPGGRVGNTEAFF. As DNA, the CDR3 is TGTGCCAGCAGCCCAGGGGGGAGGGTGGGGAACACTGAAGCTTTCTTT.

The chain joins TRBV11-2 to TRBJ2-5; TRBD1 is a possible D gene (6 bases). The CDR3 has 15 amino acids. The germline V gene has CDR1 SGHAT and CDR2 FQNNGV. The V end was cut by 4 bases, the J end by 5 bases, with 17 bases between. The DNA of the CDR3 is TGTGCCAGCAGCTCCTTGAACAGGGCCTGGGAGACCCAGTACTTC. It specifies CASSSLNRAWETQYF.

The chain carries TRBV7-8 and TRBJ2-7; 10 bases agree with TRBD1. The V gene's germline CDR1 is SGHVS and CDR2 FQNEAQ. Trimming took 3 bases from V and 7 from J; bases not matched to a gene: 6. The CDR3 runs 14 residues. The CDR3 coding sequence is TGTGCCAGCAGCTTCCGGACAGGGGGTCGAGAGCAGTACTTC. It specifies CASSFRTGGREQYF.

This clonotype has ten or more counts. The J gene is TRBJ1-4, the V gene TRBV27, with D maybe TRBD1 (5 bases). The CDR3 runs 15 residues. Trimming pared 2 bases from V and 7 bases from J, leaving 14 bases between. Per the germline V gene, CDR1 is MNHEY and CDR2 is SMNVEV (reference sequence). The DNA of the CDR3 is TGTGCCAGCAGTTTAGGCGGGGGACCTCCTGAAAAACTGTTTTTT. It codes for CASSLGGGPPEKLFF.

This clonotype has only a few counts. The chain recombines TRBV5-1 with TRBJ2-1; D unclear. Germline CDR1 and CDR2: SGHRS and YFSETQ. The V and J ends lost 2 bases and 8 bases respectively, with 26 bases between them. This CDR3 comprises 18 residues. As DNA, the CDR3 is TGCGCCAGCAGCTTCGACCCGCCCGGCGACTCAACTGGGGATGAGCAGTTCTTC. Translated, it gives CASSFDPPGDSTGDEQFF.

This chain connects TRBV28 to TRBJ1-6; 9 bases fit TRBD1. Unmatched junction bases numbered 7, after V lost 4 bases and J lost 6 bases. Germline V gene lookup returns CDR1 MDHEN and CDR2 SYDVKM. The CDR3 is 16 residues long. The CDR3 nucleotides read TGTGCCAGCAGTTCTAAACGGACAGGGGTTAATTCACCCCTCCACTTT. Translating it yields CASSSKRTGVNSPLHF. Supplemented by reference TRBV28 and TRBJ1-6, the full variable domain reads DVKVTQSSRYLVKRTGEKVFLECVQDMDHENMFWYRQDPGLGLRLIYFSYDVKMKEKGDIPEGYSVSREKKERFSLILESASTNQTSMYLCASSSKRTGVNSPLHFGNGTRLTVT.

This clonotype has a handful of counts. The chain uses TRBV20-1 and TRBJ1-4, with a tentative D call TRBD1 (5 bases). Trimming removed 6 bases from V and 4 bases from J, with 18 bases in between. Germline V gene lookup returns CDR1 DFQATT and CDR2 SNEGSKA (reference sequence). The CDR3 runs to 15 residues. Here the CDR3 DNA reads TGCAGTGCCAAAGGGGAGTTACCCTTTAATGAAAAACTGTTTTTT. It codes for CSAKGELPFNEKLFF.

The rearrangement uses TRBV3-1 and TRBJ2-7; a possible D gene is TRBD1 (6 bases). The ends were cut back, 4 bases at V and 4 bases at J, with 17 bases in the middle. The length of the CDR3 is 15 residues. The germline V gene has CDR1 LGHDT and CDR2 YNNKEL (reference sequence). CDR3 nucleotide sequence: TGTGCCAGCAGCCTGGGACACCGGAGGTCGTACGAGCAGTACTTC. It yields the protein CASSLGHRRSYEQYF.